Included here is one TCR beta chain sequence, with context. The antigen is undetermined. Researchers isolated at least 7 million PBMCs per sample. Total RNA extraction produced at least 5 micrograms (per sample) for the study. The second PCR ran roughly 6 to 11 cycles with a sample-barcoded 5' primer and J-beta primers. TCRdb reprocessed the 5' RACE reads with MiXCR, giving one entry per CDR3 protein. The sample includes about 1.5 million distinct CDR3 sequences, roughly 43% seen only once; the top ten take over 3.5%. The data are from a study of blood T cells in healthy people across ages. Study-wide context: About one barcoded beta molecule per two T cells was captured by template switching.

Study-wide results and limits: Roughly linear declines in TCR beta diversity per million T cells occurred with age.

Sequenced sample: blood. The receptor's source is a woman aged 18-29 years in good health.

CDR3 DNA: TGTGCCAGCAGCCAACGACATGGGTACGAGCAGTACTTC. Encoded protein: CASSQRHGYEQYF. The chain has TRBV4-2 and TRBJ2-7; D unresolved. This CDR3 region has 13 residues. Trimming took off 2 bases at V and 4 bases at J, with 9 bases between the two ends. Germline V gene data show CDR1 as LGHNA and CDR2 as YNFKEQ.